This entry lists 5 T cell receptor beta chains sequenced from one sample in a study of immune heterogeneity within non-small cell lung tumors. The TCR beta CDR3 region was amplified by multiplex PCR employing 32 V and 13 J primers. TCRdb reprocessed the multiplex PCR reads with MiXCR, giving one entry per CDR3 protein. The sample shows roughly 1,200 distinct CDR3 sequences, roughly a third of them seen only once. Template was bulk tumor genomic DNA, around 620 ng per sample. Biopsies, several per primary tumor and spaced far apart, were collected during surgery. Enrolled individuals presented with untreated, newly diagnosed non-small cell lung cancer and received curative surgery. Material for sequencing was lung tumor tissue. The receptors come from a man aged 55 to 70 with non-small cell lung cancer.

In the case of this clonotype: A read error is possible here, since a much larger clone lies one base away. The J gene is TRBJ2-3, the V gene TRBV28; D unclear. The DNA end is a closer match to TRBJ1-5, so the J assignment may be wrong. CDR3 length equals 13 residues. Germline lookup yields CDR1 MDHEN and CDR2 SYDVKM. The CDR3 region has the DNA TGTGCCAGCAGACCAATTAGCACAGATACGCAGCATTTT. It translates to CASRPISTDTQHF.

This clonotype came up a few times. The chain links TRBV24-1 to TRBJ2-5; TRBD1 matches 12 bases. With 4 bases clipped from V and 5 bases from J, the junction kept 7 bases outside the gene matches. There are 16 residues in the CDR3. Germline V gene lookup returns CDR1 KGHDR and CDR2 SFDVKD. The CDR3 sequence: CATSDTGTGGGETQYF. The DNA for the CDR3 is TGTGCCACCAGTGACACCGGGACAGGGGGCGGGGAGACCCAGTACTTC.

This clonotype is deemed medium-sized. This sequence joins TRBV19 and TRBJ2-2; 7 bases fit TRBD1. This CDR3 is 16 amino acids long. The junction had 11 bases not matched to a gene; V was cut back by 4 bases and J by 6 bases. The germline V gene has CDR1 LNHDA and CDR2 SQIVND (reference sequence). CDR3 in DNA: TGTGCCAGTAGTACCCCGACAGGGAGAGGTGCCGGGGAGCTGTTTTTT. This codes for CASSTPTGRGAGELFF.

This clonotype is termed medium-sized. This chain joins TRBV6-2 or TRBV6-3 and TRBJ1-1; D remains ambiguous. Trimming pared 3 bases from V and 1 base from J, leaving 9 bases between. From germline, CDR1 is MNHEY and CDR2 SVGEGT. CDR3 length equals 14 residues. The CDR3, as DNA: TGTGCCAGCAGTTATGCAGGCTCGAACACTGAAGCTTTCTTT. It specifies CASSYAGSNTEAFF.

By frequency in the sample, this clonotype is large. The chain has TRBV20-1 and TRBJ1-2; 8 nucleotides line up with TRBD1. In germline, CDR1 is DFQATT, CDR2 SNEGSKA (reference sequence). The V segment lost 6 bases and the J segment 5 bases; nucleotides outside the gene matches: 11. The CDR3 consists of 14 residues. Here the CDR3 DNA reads TGCAGTGCCATTAGGGACAGGCCGCTTTATGGCTACACCTTC. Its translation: CSAIRDRPLYGYTF.